Given below is one T cell receptor (beta chain) in context. The CDR3 contains 14 residues. Per germline, CDR1 LGHDT and CDR2 YNNKEL (reference sequence). Trimming at V came to 6 bases and at J to 4 bases, leaving 7 bases not matched to a gene. This sample was included in a study of blood T cell repertoires in COVID-19. Only in-frame clones appear in the TCRdb table, and some are missing; sequencing was by immunoSEQ multiplex PCR. The top ten hold around 4.5% of the sample, which has about 78,000 clones, approximately 86% seen once. The V and J genes are TRBV3-1 (or the pseudogene TRBV3-2) and TRBJ1-1; 8 bases fit TRBD1. The sequence came from a man between 50 and 59 years old with active or convalescent COVID-19. The sequencing input was peripheral blood. This CDR3 reads CASSRTGWSTEAFF. The CDR3 DNA reads TGTGCCAGCAGTCGGACAGGGTGGTCCACTGAAGCTTTCTTT.